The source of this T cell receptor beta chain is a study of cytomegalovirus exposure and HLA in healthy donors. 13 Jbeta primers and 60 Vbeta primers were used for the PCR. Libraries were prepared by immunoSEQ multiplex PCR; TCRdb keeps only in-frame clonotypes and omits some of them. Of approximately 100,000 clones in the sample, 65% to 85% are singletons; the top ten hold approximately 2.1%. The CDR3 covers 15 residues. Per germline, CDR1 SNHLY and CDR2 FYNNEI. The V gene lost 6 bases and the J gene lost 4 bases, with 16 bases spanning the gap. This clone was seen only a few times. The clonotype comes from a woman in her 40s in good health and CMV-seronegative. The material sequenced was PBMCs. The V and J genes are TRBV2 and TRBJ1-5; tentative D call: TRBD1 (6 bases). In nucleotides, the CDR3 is TGTGCCAGCAGGCCCCGGGACATTCCGAATCAGCCCCAGCATTTT. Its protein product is CASRPRDIPNQPQHF.